This T cell receptor (beta chain) comes out of a study of cytomegalovirus exposure and HLA in healthy donors. Whole-study findings and limits: An ancestry cluster, one associated with Asian ancestry, reportedly showed fewer N-insertions than the approximately 720-donor mean in a later analysis. Prediction of most subjects' HLA-A and HLA-B alleles by TCR beta sequences was reportedly accurate. It emerged from a later analysis that several of the most significant clusters appeared to be linked to common viral pathogens.

The PCR used 60 Vbeta and 13 Jbeta primers. The method was immunoSEQ multiplex PCR; TCRdb's version includes in-frame clones alone and lacks a portion of them. Of roughly 200,000 clones listed, approximately 80% are singletons. The CDR3 loop spans 15 amino acids. V shed 6 bases, J shed 0 bases, and the junction held 5 bases outside the gene matches. Looked up from germline, CDR1 is MDHEN and CDR2 is SYDVKM. For this clone: As yet, its antigen is unknown.

Material: PBMCs. This chain connects TRBV28 to TRBJ1-1; 9 bases are shared with TRBD1. The sequence came from a man aged 30-40 years in good health and CMV-seronegative. DNA for the CDR3: TGTGCCAGCAGGGATGGACAGGGGATGAACACTGAAGCTTTCTTT. This codes for CASRDGQGMNTEAFF.